The 19 T cell receptor beta chains listed next were all sequenced from one sample in a study of breast tumors, draining lymph nodes, adjacent tissues. TCRdb called the multiplex PCR reads again in MiXCR, with one record for every CDR3 protein. The data contain 60,000 to 75,000 distinct CDR3 sequences, approximately 62% of them singletons. Input material: breast tumor tissue. These receptors originate from a female donor with breast cancer. Some clones in this sample may be carry-over from other donors' samples.

This clonotype was found many times. This rearrangement joins TRBV12-3 or TRBV12-4 to TRBJ1-3, with D unclear. CDR3 length: 13 residues. V was cut by 3 bases and J by 4 bases, with 7 bases left in between. The CDR3: CASSFVRGNTIYF. The CDR3 DNA is TGTGCCAGCAGTTTTGTTAGAGGAAACACCATATATTTT.

The chain has TRBV20-1 and TRBJ1-6; a possible D gene is TRBD1 (5 bases). V was clipped by 3 bases and J by 8 bases, with 11 bases between them. Germline V gene data show CDR1 as DFQATT and CDR2 as SNEGSKA (reference sequence). This CDR3 is 13 amino acids long. The CDR3 reads CSASQQVDSPLHF. As DNA, the CDR3 is TGCAGTGCTAGTCAACAGGTAGATTCACCCCTCCACTTT.

About this clonotype itself: This sequence may be a read error, since a much larger clone differs from it by one base. The gene calls are TRBV20-1 and TRBJ2-5; 8 bases line up with TRBD2. V trimming: 0 bases; J trimming: 5 bases; junction bases outside the gene matches: 20. The CDR3 runs to 19 residues. Germline loops: CDR1 DFQATT, CDR2 SNEGSKA (reference sequence). The chain's CDR3 is CSARDQGLVPAGVWETQYF. Here the CDR3 DNA reads TGCAGTGCTAGAGATCAGGGTCTAGTGCCAGCGGGAGTTTGGGAGACCCAGTACTTC.

This clonotype was detected only a few times. V usage is TRBV6-5 and J usage is TRBJ1-1; 12 bases are shared with TRBD1. This CDR3 is 16 amino acids long. Per germline, CDR1 MNHEY and CDR2 SVGAGI. V lost 4 bases and J lost 4; bases outside the gene matches: 7. The CDR3 reads CASSSRDRGLGTEAFF. The CDR3 nucleotides are TGTGCCAGCAGTTCCCGGGACAGGGGGCTCGGCACTGAAGCTTTCTTT.

The rearrangement uses TRBV15 and TRBJ2-1; D remains unclear. CDR1 and CDR2 (germline): LNHNV, YYDKDF (reference sequence). The CDR3 totals 14 residues. V was pared by 3 bases and J by 7 bases, with 13 bases between. This chain's CDR3 is CATSSLPNRNEQFF. In DNA, the CDR3 is TGTGCCACCAGCAGCTTGCCCAATCGGAATGAGCAGTTCTTC.

Ten or more counts support this clonotype. The V call is TRBV7-9, the J call TRBJ2-5; 8 nucleotides line up with TRBD1. CDR3 size: 15 residues. The germline CDR1 and CDR2 sequences are SEHNR and FQNEAQ (reference sequence). Losses at the gene ends were 5 bases for V and 5 bases for J; bases not matched to a gene: 10. The CDR3 region has the DNA TGTGCCAGCAGCGCAGGACAGGGAAGCCTGGAGACCCAGTACTTC. It translates to CASSAGQGSLETQYF.

This rearrangement joins TRBV2 to TRBJ2-1; the D gene could be TRBD1 or TRBD2 (6 bases each). This CDR3 comprises 14 residues. From germline, CDR1 is SNHLY and CDR2 FYNNEI. The CDR3 DNA follows: TGTGCTTGCCTTAGGGGGACTGCCTACAATGAGCAGTTCTTC. Protein sequence: CACLRGTAYNEQFF.

To note about this clonotype: Just one base apart from a much larger clone, this may be a read error. V and J are TRBV5-1 and TRBJ2-4; D gene unclear. In germline, CDR1 is SGHRS, CDR2 YFSETQ. The CDR3 has 15 amino acids. CDR3 in amino acids: CASGFYSGAKNIQYF. The CDR3 DNA is TGCGCCAGCGGCTTCTACAGTGGGGCCAAAAACATTCAGTACTTC.

The chain is built from TRBV7-9 and TRBJ2-7; TRBD2 might be the D (5 bases). Trimming removed 0 bases from V and 7 bases from J, with 10 bases in between. In germline, CDR1 is SEHNR, CDR2 FQNEAQ (reference sequence). CDR3 length: 13 residues. CDR3 loop: CASSLAWRVEQYV. In nucleotides, the CDR3 is TGTGCCAGCAGCTTAGCGTGGCGGGTGGAGCAGTACGTC.

This chain joins TRBV29-1 and TRBJ2-7, with D possibly TRBD1 on 6 matching bases. Trimming cost V 3 bases and J 5 bases, with 11 bases left between them. CDR3 length: 12 residues. The germline CDR1 and CDR2 sequences are SQVTM and ANQGSEA. The CDR3 nucleotides are TGCAGCGTTGATGTGGGGGCGGACGAGCAGTACTTC. Translated: CSVDVGADEQYF.

This chain joins TRBV29-1 and TRBJ2-7, with 10 bases aligning to TRBD1. Trimming took 8 bases from V and 5 from J; bases not matched to a gene: 9. From germline, CDR1 is SQVTM and CDR2 ANQGSEA. The CDR3 is 13 residues long. The CDR3 sequence: CSFSGQGSHEQYF. CDR3 sequence (DNA): TGCAGCTTCTCGGGACAGGGGAGCCACGAGCAGTACTTC.

The chain couples TRBV12-5 to TRBJ2-3; no definite D call. CDR1 is LGHNT, CDR2 FRNRAP, per germline. The CDR3 covers 15 residues. V was shortened by 0 bases and J by 4 bases, with 11 bases between the two germline ends. CDR3 in amino acids: CASGLVSPRADTQYF. The CDR3 DNA sequence: TGTGCTAGTGGTTTGGTCTCGCCTAGGGCAGATACGCAGTATTTT. The whole variable domain, filled in from reference TRBV12-5 and TRBJ2-3, reads DARVTQTPRHKVTEMGQEVTMRCQPILGHNTVFWYRQTMMQGLELLAYFRNRAPLDDSGMPKDRFSAEMPDATLATLKIQPSEPRDSAVYFCASGLVSPRADTQYFGPGTRLTVL.

The DNA for the CDR3 is TGTGCCAGCAGCCAGGGACAGGGGGCGGGTGAGCAGTACTTC. It specifies CASSQGQGAGEQYF. The J gene is TRBJ2-7, the V gene TRBV5-5; 12 bases map to TRBD1. V trimming: 4 bases; J trimming: 7 bases; junction bases outside the gene matches: 6. The CDR3 runs to 14 residues. Germline V gives CDR1 SGHKS, CDR2 YYEKEE (reference sequence).

This clonotype was seen at least ten times. This chain connects TRBV7-6 to TRBJ2-7; tentative D call: TRBD1 (5 bases). The CDR3 covers 15 residues. Trimming took 5 bases from V and 2 from J, leaving 16 bases between them. Germline V gives CDR1 SGHVS, CDR2 FNYEAQ. The CDR3 DNA follows: TGTGCCAGCAGCGCCGGGCCTGGGGCCCCCTACGAGCAGTACTTC. This codes for CASSAGPGAPYEQYF. The full variable domain, rest sourced from reference TRBV7-6 and TRBJ2-7, is GAGVSQSPRYKVTKRGQDVALRCDPISGHVSLYWYRQALGQGPEFLTYFNYEAQQDKSGLPNDRFSAERPEGSISTLTIQRTEQRDSAMYRCASSAGPGAPYEQYFGPGTRLTVT.

This chain links TRBV20-1 with TRBJ1-6, with D uncertain. The ends were cut back, 0 bases at V and 10 bases at J, with 22 bases in the middle. CDR1 DFQATT and CDR2 SNEGSKA come from the germline V gene (reference sequence). The CDR3 is made up of 17 amino acids. CDR3 sequence (DNA): TGCAGTGCTAGAGATTTGGCAGGTGGGCAGGTCCCCTCACCCCTCCACTTT. Encoded protein: CSARDLAGGQVPSPLHF.

The chain employs TRBV5-6 and TRBJ2-7; the D is unclear. The CDR3 sequence is 13 residues long. Trimming shortened V by 3 bases and J by 6 bases, and 13 bases separated the two germline ends. CDR1 is SGHDT and CDR2 is YYEEEE in the germline V gene. CDR3 sequence reads: CASSWTGGFEQYF. CDR3 DNA: TGTGCCAGCAGCTGGACCGGCGGTTTCGAGCAGTACTTC. Filled out from reference TRBV5-6 and TRBJ2-7, the complete variable domain reads DAGVTQSPTHLIKTRGQQVTLRCSPKSGHDTVSWYQQALGQGPQFIFQYYEEEERQRGNFPDRFSGHQFPNYSSELNVNALLLGDSALYLCASSWTGGFEQYFGPGTRLTVT.

In its sample, this clonotype was seen many times. The rearrangement joins TRBV20-1 to TRBJ1-6; 7 bases align to TRBD1. V shed 6 bases and J 8 bases; nucleotides not matched to a gene: 7. CDR1 and CDR2 (germline): DFQATT, SNEGSKA (reference sequence). The CDR3 has 13 amino acids. This chain's CDR3 is CSAAVGGDSPLHF. Written as DNA, the CDR3 is TGCAGTGCGGCAGTAGGGGGCGATTCACCCCTCCACTTT.

The genes are TRBV11-2 and TRBJ2-3; a weak D match, TRBD2 (6 bases). The CDR3 has 13 residues. In germline, CDR1 is SGHAT, CDR2 FQNNGV. Trimming removed 5 bases from V and 10 bases from J, with 16 bases in between. The CDR3 loop is CASSPGTWAAQYF. CDR3 in DNA: TGTGCCAGCAGCCCTGGGACTTGGGCCGCGCAGTATTTT.

This clonotype was seen many times. This may be a read error: a much more frequent sequence differs by one nucleotide. V gene TRBV6-5 combines with J gene TRBJ2-7, with D tentatively TRBD2 (6 bases). CDR1 and CDR2 from the germline V gene are MNHEY and SVGAGI. The CDR3 runs 14 residues. V was trimmed by 6 bases and J by 5 bases, leaving 17 bases between them. CDR3 sequence (DNA): TGTGCCAGCAGGCTTCAGGCCCGCGGGAACGAGCAGTACTTC. This encodes CASRLQARGNEQYF.